These 22 T cell receptor beta chains originate from one sample sequenced in a study of blood T cell repertoires in COVID-19. TCRdb's table, derived via immunoSEQ multiplex PCR, lists solely in-frame clones and lacks some. The data show 350,000 to 450,000 clones, roughly 90% seen once. Sequencing was carried out using peripheral blood. The origin of the receptors is a man aged 40-50 years with acute or convalescent COVID-19.

The genes are TRBV4-1 and TRBJ1-5; D perhaps matches TRBD1 (5 bases). The germline CDR1 and CDR2 sequences are MGHRA and YSYEKL. Trimming shortened V by 3 bases and J by 0 bases, and 21 bases separated the two germline ends. CDR3 length: 19 residues. The CDR3 DNA is TGCGCCAGCAGCCAGGCGTACACGGCGGGACCGGCTAGCAATCAGCCCCAGCATTTT. Protein: CASSQAYTAGPASNQPQHF.

DNA of the CDR3: TGTGCCTGGAGTGTAGGAGGGGGGGCTTACAATGAGCAGTTCTTC. The encoded protein is CAWSVGGGAYNEQFF. The J gene is TRBJ2-1, the V gene TRBV30; a possible D gene is TRBD2 (7 bases). The CDR3 totals 15 residues. CDR1 is GTSNPN, CDR2 SVGIG, per germline (reference sequence). The V gene lost 0 bases and the J gene lost 4 bases, with 13 bases spanning the gap.

The CDR3 reads CASSLTGRHQPQHF. In DNA, the CDR3 is TGTGCCAGCAGCCTAACAGGGAGACATCAGCCCCAGCATTTT. The chain couples TRBV6-5 to TRBJ1-5; maybe TRBD1 (6 bases). CDR3 length: 14 residues. Germline assignment: CDR1 MNHEY and CDR2 SVGAGI. V lost 6 bases and J 5 bases, leaving 14 bases between the germline ends.

V gene TRBV24-1 combines with J gene TRBJ1-1; 7 bases map to TRBD1. The CDR3 length is 15 residues. After removal of 3 bases from V and 2 bases from J, the junction contained 5 bases not matched to a gene. CDR1 KGHDR and CDR2 SFDVKD come from the germline V gene. The CDR3 sequence: CATSDPQGPNTEAFF. The CDR3 bases are TGTGCCACCAGTGATCCACAGGGGCCAAACACTGAAGCTTTCTTT.

In this sample, this clone turned up once. The V gene is TRBV6-5, the J gene TRBJ1-2; TRBD1 aligns across 7 bases. V lost 0 bases to trimming and J lost 4 bases; unmatched junction nucleotides: 8. Germline V gene sequence: CDR1 MNHEY, CDR2 SVGAGI. This CDR3 contains 16 residues. The CDR3 sequence is CASSYSILGGFYGYTF. Here the CDR3 DNA reads TGTGCCAGCAGTTACTCGATCTTAGGGGGCTTCTATGGCTACACCTTC.

The chain carries TRBV27 and TRBJ2-3; 10 bases align to TRBD2. Germline lookup yields CDR1 MNHEY and CDR2 SMNVEV (reference sequence). The CDR3 is made up of 16 amino acids. With 6 bases clipped from V and 1 base from J, the junction kept 7 bases outside the gene matches. The chain's CDR3 is CASRPSGRAGTDTQYF. CDR3 nucleotide sequence: TGTGCCAGCAGACCAAGCGGGAGGGCCGGCACAGATACGCAGTATTTT.

This chain links TRBV4-1 with TRBJ2-7; the match to TRBD1 covers 9 bases. The CDR3 has 15 residues. The trim removed 0 bases at V and 7 bases at J, leaving 7 bases unmatched. In germline, CDR1 is MGHRA, CDR2 YSYEKL. DNA for the CDR3: TGCGCCAGCAGCCAAGACTGGACAGGGGCCTGGGAGCAGTACTTC. Residues: CASSQDWTGAWEQYF.

The chain joins TRBV27 to TRBJ2-5, with a possible D match to TRBD1 (6 bases). The ends were cut back, 2 bases at V and 2 bases at J, with 18 bases in the middle. CDR3 length equals 17 residues. Germline V gives CDR1 MNHEY, CDR2 SMNVEV (reference sequence). CDR3 in DNA: TGTGCCAGCAGTTTACCTCCACTGAGAAGGGGGCAAGAGACCCAGTACTTC. This gives the protein CASSLPPLRRGQETQYF.

The chain combines TRBV9 with TRBJ2-7; 7 bases match TRBD1. V shed 0 bases and J 7 bases; nucleotides not matched to a gene: 7. Germline V CDR1 and CDR2: SGDLS, YYNGEE. CDR3 size: 14 residues. CDR3 bases: TGTGCCAGCAGCGTAGACAGGGGCATAAGAGAGCAGTACTTC. Encoded protein: CASSVDRGIREQYF.

CDR3 residues: CASGRDSTLNYGYTF. In nucleotides, the CDR3 is TGTGCCAGCGGAAGAGACAGTACCCTTAACTATGGCTACACCTTC. The chain links TRBV9 to TRBJ1-2; D possibly corresponds to TRBD1 (5 bases). CDR3 length: 15 residues. Germline CDR1 reads SGDLS; CDR2 reads YYNGEE. With 7 bases removed from V and 1 base from J, the gap between germline ends came to 17 bases.

The chain links TRBV28 to TRBJ1-4, with D possibly TRBD1 on 5 matching bases. V gave up 6 bases and J gave up 7 bases, with 9 bases separating them. The V gene's germline CDR1 is MDHEN and CDR2 SYDVKM. The CDR3 totals 12 residues. The CDR3, as DNA: TGTGCCAGCAGCCATAGGGGTGAAAAACTGTTTTTT. Encoded protein: CASSHRGEKLFF.

The chain carries TRBV18 and TRBJ2-2, with 8 bases that match TRBD2. The CDR3 runs 17 residues. V was clipped by 1 base and J by 4 bases; unmatched bases: 8. Germline loops: CDR1 KGHSH, CDR2 LQKENI. CDR3 residues: CASSPLGSGSTTGELFF. CDR3 nucleotides: TGTGCCAGCTCACCACTCGGGAGCGGGAGTACCACCGGGGAGCTGTTTTTT.

V and J are TRBV21-1 and TRBJ2-1; the table's D call, TRBD1, has no DNA check behind it. TRBV21-1 is an annotated pseudogene. The CDR3 covers 16 residues. The CDR3 loop is CASSPRFLGGYNEQFF. Here the CDR3 DNA reads TGTGCCAGCAGCCCCCGTTTTCTAGGGGGATACAATGAGCAGTTCTTC.

The rearrangement uses TRBV3-1 (or the pseudogene TRBV3-2) and TRBJ2-2; TRBD2 matches at 9 bases. Germline V lookup: CDR1 LGHDT, CDR2 YNNKEL (reference sequence). The length of the CDR3 is 16 residues. With 1 base clipped from V and 4 bases from J, the junction kept 4 bases outside the gene matches. CDR3 nucleotides: TGTGCCAGCAGCCAAGTTGCAGCGGGGGGCACCGGGGAGCTGTTTTTT. Translating gives CASSQVAAGGTGELFF.

This clone has a single count. Other DNA sequences in the same sample also yield this CDR3. V is TRBV9 and J is TRBJ1-2, with 10 bases that match TRBD1. Germline loops: CDR1 SGDLS, CDR2 YYNGEE. The CDR3 has 14 residues. The ends lost 0 bases at V and 8 bases at J; junction bases unmatched: 4. In DNA form, the CDR3 reads TGTGCCAGCAGCGTAGGACAGGGGGCTGGAGGCTACACCTTC. Its translation: CASSVGQGAGGYTF. The full variable domain, its missing parts supplied by reference TRBV9 and TRBJ1-2, is DSGVTQTPKHLITATGQRVTLRCSPRSGDLSVYWYQQSLDQGLQFLIQYYNGEERAKGNILERFSAQQFPDLHSELNLSSLELGDSALYFCASSVGQGAGGYTFGSGTRLTVV.

The chain employs TRBV6-2 or TRBV6-3 and TRBJ2-7, with D possibly TRBD2 on 5 matching bases. CDR1 and CDR2 (germline): MNHEY, SVGEGT. Trimming pared 5 bases from V and 3 bases from J, leaving 17 bases between. The CDR3 length is 15 residues. CDR3: CASSERADSSYEQYF. In DNA form, the CDR3 reads TGTGCCAGCAGTGAGAGGGCGGACTCGAGCTACGAGCAGTACTTC.

V gene TRBV5-4 combines with J gene TRBJ2-7; weak D call: TRBD1 (5 bases). The CDR3 has 13 amino acids. V was clipped by 0 bases and J by 6 bases, with 10 bases between them. The germline gives CDR1 SGHNT, CDR2 YYREEE (reference sequence). CDR3 coding DNA: TGTGCCAGCAGCTTGGAAAAGGGGCTCGAGCAGTACTTC. Its translation: CASSLEKGLEQYF. The whole variable domain, filled in from reference TRBV5-4 and TRBJ2-7, reads ETGVTQSPTHLIKTRGQQVTLRCSSQSGHNTVSWYQQALGQGPQFIFQYYREEENGRGNFPPRFSGLQFPNYSSELNVNALELDDSALYLCASSLEKGLEQYFGPGTRLTVT.

For the CDR3, the DNA is TGTGCCAGCAGTGACGGGACAAATGAAAAACTGTTTTTT. Translating gives CASSDGTNEKLFF. J is TRBJ1-4 and V is TRBV6-4; maybe TRBD1 (6 bases). The CDR3 consists of 13 residues. Trimming removed 2 bases at V and 5 bases at J, with 6 bases between. Germline V gives CDR1 MRHNA, CDR2 SNTAGT.

This chain joins TRBV7-9 and TRBJ1-5; 7 nucleotides align to TRBD1. Germline CDR1 SEHNR, CDR2 FQNEAQ (reference sequence). V was pared by 2 bases and J by 0 bases, with 10 bases of the junction left unmatched. The length of the CDR3 is 18 residues. CDR3: CASSLFGTAGYSNQPQHF. The CDR3 region has the DNA TGTGCCAGCAGCTTATTCGGGACAGCCGGATATAGCAATCAGCCCCAGCATTTT.

The J gene is TRBJ2-2, the V gene TRBV5-4, with 12 bases fitting TRBD1. V was pared by 5 bases and J by 6 bases, with 5 bases of the junction left unmatched. Germline CDR1 reads SGHNT; CDR2 reads YYREEE (reference sequence). This CDR3 region has 15 residues. The CDR3 here is CASSPWDRGPGELFF. The CDR3 bases are TGTGCCAGCAGTCCTTGGGACAGGGGGCCCGGGGAGCTGTTTTTT.

The rearrangement links TRBV27 to TRBJ1-2; D perhaps matches TRBD1 (6 bases). CDR3 length: 16 amino acids. CDR1 is MNHEY and CDR2 is SMNVEV in the germline V gene (reference sequence). Trimming stripped 5 bases from V and 0 bases from J, with 16 bases between. Here the CDR3 DNA reads TGTGCCAGCAGTATCAATGGACAGCTTCCTAACTATGGCTACACCTTC. Residues: CASSINGQLPNYGYTF.

This chain links TRBV28 with TRBJ1-2; 7 bases map to TRBD1. The V and J ends lost 7 bases and 2 bases, in that order; junction bases with no gene match: 4. The CDR3 loop spans 13 amino acids. Germline loops: CDR1 MDHEN, CDR2 SYDVKM. The CDR3 here is CASKTGRNYGYTF. In DNA form, the CDR3 reads TGTGCCAGCAAGACAGGGCGAAACTATGGCTACACCTTC.